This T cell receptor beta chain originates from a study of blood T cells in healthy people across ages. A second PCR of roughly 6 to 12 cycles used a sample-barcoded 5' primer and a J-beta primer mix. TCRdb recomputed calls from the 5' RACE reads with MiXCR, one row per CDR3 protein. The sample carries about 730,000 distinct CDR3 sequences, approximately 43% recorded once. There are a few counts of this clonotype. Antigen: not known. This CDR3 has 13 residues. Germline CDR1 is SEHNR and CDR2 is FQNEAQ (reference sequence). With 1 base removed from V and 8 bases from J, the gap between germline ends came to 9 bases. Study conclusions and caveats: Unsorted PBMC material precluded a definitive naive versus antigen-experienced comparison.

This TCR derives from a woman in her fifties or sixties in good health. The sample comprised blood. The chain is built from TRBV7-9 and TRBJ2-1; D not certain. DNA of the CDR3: TGTGCCAGCAGCTTAGAGCTAGTCTATGAGCAGTTCTTC. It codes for CASSLELVYEQFF.